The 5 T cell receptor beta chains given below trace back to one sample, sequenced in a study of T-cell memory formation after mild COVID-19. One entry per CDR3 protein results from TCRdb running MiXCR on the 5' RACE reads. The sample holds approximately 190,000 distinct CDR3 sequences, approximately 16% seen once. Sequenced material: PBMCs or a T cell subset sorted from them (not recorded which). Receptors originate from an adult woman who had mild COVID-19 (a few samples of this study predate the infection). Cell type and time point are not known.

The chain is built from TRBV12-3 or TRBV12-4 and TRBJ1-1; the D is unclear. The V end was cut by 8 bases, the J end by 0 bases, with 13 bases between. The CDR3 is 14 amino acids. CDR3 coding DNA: TGTGCCAGCGGAAACTTGGGAGTGAACACTGAAGCTTTCTTT. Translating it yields CASGNLGVNTEAFF.

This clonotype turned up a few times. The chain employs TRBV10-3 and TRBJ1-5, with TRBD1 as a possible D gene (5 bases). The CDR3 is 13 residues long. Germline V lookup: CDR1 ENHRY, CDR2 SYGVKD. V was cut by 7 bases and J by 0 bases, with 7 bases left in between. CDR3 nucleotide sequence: TGTGCCATCAAAGGGGATAGCAATCAGCCCCAGCATTTT. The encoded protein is CAIKGDSNQPQHF.

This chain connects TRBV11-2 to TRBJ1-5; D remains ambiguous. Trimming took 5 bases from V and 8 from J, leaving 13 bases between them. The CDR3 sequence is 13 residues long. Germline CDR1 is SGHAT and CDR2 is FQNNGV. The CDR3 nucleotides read TGTGCCAGCAGCCCTGGTAATAGAGAGCCCCAGCATTTT. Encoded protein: CASSPGNREPQHF.

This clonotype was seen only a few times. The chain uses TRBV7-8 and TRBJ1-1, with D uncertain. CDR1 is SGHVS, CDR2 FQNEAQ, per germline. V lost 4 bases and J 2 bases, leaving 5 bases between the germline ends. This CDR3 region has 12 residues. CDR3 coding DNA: TGTGCCAGCAGCTCGGAAAACACTGAAGCTTTCTTT. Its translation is CASSSENTEAFF.

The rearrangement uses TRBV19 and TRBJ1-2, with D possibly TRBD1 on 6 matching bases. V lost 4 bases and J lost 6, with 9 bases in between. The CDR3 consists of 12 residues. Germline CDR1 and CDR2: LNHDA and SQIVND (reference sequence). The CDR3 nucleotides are TGTGCCAGTAGTAAGGCAGGGGATGGCTACACCTTC. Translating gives CASSKAGDGYTF.